This TCR beta chain was captured by sequencing in a study of Tregs in tolerant kidney transplant recipients. Study results and caveats: Validation in larger populations is needed because few patients were studied.

This CDR3 is built from 15 residues. The V gene's germline CDR1 is SQVTM and CDR2 ANQGSEA. Trimming at V came to 1 base and at J to 7 bases, leaving 6 bases not matched to a gene. This clone occurred once. Antigen specificity is unknown. The repertoire was sequenced with immunoSEQ multiplex PCR; TCRdb's copy has only in-frame clones and lacks some. This table holds about 68,000 clones, over 80% found once. The chain employs TRBV29-1 and TRBJ2-5; the match to TRBD2 covers 13 bases. This clonotype was obtained from a human donor in good health. The sequenced sample consisted of CD4+ T cells from blood. CDR3 DNA: TGCAGCGTTGAAGGGACTAGCGGGGGTCGGGGGACCCAGTACTTC. It codes for CSVEGTSGGRGTQYF.